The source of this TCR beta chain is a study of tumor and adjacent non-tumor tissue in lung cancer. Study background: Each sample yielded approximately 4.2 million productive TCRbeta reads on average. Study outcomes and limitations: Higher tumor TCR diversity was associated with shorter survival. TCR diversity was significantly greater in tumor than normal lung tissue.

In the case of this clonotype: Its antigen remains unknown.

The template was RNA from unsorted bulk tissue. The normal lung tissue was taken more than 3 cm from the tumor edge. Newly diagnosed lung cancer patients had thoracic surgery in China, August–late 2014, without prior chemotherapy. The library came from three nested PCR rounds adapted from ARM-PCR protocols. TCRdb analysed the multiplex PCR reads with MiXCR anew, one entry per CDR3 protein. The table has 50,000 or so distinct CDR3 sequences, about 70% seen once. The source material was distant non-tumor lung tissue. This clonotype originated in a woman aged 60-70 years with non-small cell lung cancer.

DNA of the CDR3: TGCAGCGTTGAACCTCAACAGGATGCAGTTTTCTTT. It yields the protein CSVEPQQDAVFF. The chain uses TRBV29-1 and TRBJ1-1; D is perhaps TRBD1 (5 bases). This CDR3 has 12 residues. Germline lookup yields CDR1 SQVTM and CDR2 ANQGSEA. V was shortened by 2 bases and J by 13 bases, with 17 bases between the two germline ends. Drawing the rest from reference TRBV29-1 and TRBJ1-1, the complete variable domain is SAVISQKPSRDICQRGTSLTIQCQVDSQVTMMFWYRQQPGQSLTLIATANQGSEATYESGFVIDKFPISRPNLTFSTLTVSNMSPEDSSIYLCSVEPQQDAVFFGQGTRLTVV.